The source of this T cell receptor (beta chain) is a study of shared clonotypes between healthy human individuals. Background on the study: With ages of 18 to 49, the donors were a couple of women and three men.

Germline values: CDR1 SGHNT, CDR2 YYREEE (reference sequence). The CDR3 is 14 amino acids. Trimming removed 3 bases from V and 5 bases from J, with 12 bases in between. Data came from immunoSEQ multiplex PCR; TCRdb stores just in-frame clones and leaves some out. Seen here are about 1.9 million clones, around 93% observed once, and the top ten hold about 1.7%. Selected positively for CCR7 and CD45RO-negative, naive CD8 cells excluded terminally differentiated effector memory CD45RA+ cells. The chain carries TRBV5-4 and TRBJ2-1; D perhaps matches TRBD2 (5 bases). This receptor was obtained from a man younger than 30 in good health. Some clones in this sample may be carry-over from other donors' samples. The sample taken for sequencing was naive CD8+ T cells from PBMCs. In DNA, the CDR3 is TGTGCCAGCAGCTCGCGCGGGTGGAACAATGAGCAGTTCTTC. Its translation: CASSSRGWNNEQFF.